The source of this T cell receptor beta chain is a study of T cell responses to AZD1222 COVID-19 vaccine. From germline, CDR1 is LNHDA and CDR2 SQIVND (reference sequence). V dropped 6 bases and J dropped 5; count of bases not matched to a gene: 9. The CDR3 has 14 amino acids. This table comes from immunoSEQ multiplex PCR, and its TCRdb copy is limited to in-frame clones, with some not included. The repertoire consists of 95,000 to 150,000 clones, with around nine tenths occurring once and the leading ten covering approximately 1.5%. J is TRBJ1-2 and V is TRBV19; 7 positions match TRBD1. This clonotype originated in an adult in good health. The sample here was peripheral blood, taken on day 0 of AZD1222 vaccination. CDR3 sequence: CASSPGQKNYGYTF. In DNA form, the CDR3 reads TGTGCCAGTAGCCCGGGACAGAAGAATTATGGCTACACCTTC.